The 20 T cell receptor beta chains given below trace back to one sample, sequenced in a study of blood T cell repertoires in COVID-19. Assay used: immunoSEQ multiplex PCR; TCRdb lists only in-frame clones, some missing. The profile shows 140,000 to 150,000 clones, 80% to 90% of them singletons. The sample was peripheral blood. The receptors were gathered from a woman aged 60-75 years with COVID-19, enrolled during active disease.

The rearrangement uses TRBV7-3 and TRBJ2-3, with TRBD2 matching 15 bases. The CDR3 covers 19 residues. Germline values: CDR1 SGHTA, CDR2 FQGTGA. V shed 2 bases and J 4 bases; nucleotides not matched to a gene: 10. CDR3 nucleotides: TGTGCCAGCAGCTTATCCGGGACTAGCGGGGGGAGGTCCCCAGATACGCAGTATTTT. Residues: CASSLSGTSGGRSPDTQYF.

The gene calls are TRBV11-3 and TRBJ2-2; 7 bases match TRBD2. Unmatched junction bases numbered 6, after V lost 1 base and J lost 4 bases. Germline values: CDR1 SGHNT, CDR2 YENEEA. The CDR3 is made up of 16 amino acids. The CDR3, as DNA: TGTGCCAGCAGCTTAGGAGCGGGGATGGGCACCGGGGAGCTGTTTTTT. Its protein product is CASSLGAGMGTGELFF.

The chain carries TRBV5-1 and TRBJ2-7; TRBD2 might be the D (5 bases). The CDR3 is 14 residues long. CDR1 is SGHRS and CDR2 is YFSETQ in the germline V gene. Between the trimmed V and J ends, which lost 4 bases and 1 base, there was a span of 12 bases. The CDR3 DNA reads TGCGCCAGCAGCCCAAACGAGGGTTCCTACGAGCAGTACTTC. This encodes CASSPNEGSYEQYF.

This sequence joins TRBV7-2 and TRBJ1-4; D remains unclear. This CDR3 region has 19 residues. Germline V gene sequence: CDR1 SGHTA, CDR2 FQGNSA. The V and J ends lost 4 bases and 0 bases respectively, with 21 bases between them. The CDR3 DNA sequence: TGTGCCAGCAGCTCGAGTAGGTCAGCGGGGAGGGCAACTAATGAAAAACTGTTTTTT. It encodes CASSSSRSAGRATNEKLFF. The full variable domain, completed using reference TRBV7-2 and TRBJ1-4, is GAGVSQSPSNKVTEKGKDVELRCDPISGHTALYWYRQSLGQGLEFLIYFQGNSAPDKSGLPSDRFSAERTGGSVSTLTIQRTQQEDSAVYLCASSSSRSAGRATNEKLFFGSGTQLSVL.

The chain combines TRBV19 with TRBJ1-2; D call uncertain. The germline gives CDR1 LNHDA, CDR2 SQIVND (reference sequence). Between the trimmed V and J ends, which lost 5 bases and 2 bases, there was a span of 12 bases. The CDR3 has 14 residues. The CDR3 is CASSSLSRNYGYTF. CDR3 DNA: TGTGCCAGTAGTTCTCTGAGCAGGAACTATGGCTACACCTTC.

The chain is built from TRBV6-6 and TRBJ2-2; 7 bases line up with TRBD1. The J segment lost 1 base and the V segment lost 5 bases, leaving 7 bases of the junction unmatched. This CDR3 contains 16 residues. Germline V gene sequence: CDR1 MNHNY, CDR2 SVGAGI (reference sequence). The CDR3 bases are TGTGCCAGCAGTCCGGGACAGACAATGAACACCGGGGAGCTGTTTTTT. Its protein is CASSPGQTMNTGELFF.

V gene TRBV29-1 combines with J gene TRBJ1-4; TRBD1 is a possible D gene (6 bases). The V end was cut by 7 bases, the J end by 0 bases, with 21 bases between. The CDR3 is 17 residues long. Germline CDR1 SQVTM, CDR2 ANQGSEA. As DNA, the CDR3 is TGCAGCGCTCGGGGGGAGCAGGGGCAGGCAACTAATGAAAAACTGTTTTTT. As protein: CSARGEQGQATNEKLFF.

This clone was observed a few times. The rearrangement links TRBV7-9 to TRBJ1-5, with 10 bases aligning to TRBD1. Trimming took 5 bases from V and 3 from J; bases not matched to a gene: 13. CDR3 length: 18 amino acids. The germline V gene has CDR1 SEHNR and CDR2 FQNEAQ (reference sequence). The CDR3: CASSLIPETGGFNQPQHF. CDR3 nucleotides: TGTGCCAGCAGCCTTATACCCGAGACAGGGGGCTTCAATCAGCCCCAGCATTTT.

V is TRBV5-1 and J is TRBJ2-5; 9 bases are shared with TRBD1. V was pared by 4 bases and J by 5 bases, with 6 bases of the junction left unmatched. Germline CDR1 and CDR2: SGHRS and YFSETQ. The CDR3 sequence is 14 residues long. For the CDR3, the DNA is TGCGCCAGCAGCGAGGGACAGGGTCGTGAGACCCAGTACTTC. Protein: CASSEGQGRETQYF.

The rearrangement links TRBV3-1 (or the pseudogene TRBV3-2) to TRBJ1-1, with D maybe TRBD1 (5 bases). Germline V gene lookup returns CDR1 LGHDT and CDR2 YNNKEL (reference sequence). This CDR3 has 13 residues. V shed 8 bases and J shed 4 bases, with 14 bases lying between them. In DNA form, the CDR3 reads TGTGCCAGCTCCTGGGGGGGGAGCACTGAAGCTTTCTTT. Translating it yields CASSWGGSTEAFF.

The V and J genes are TRBV5-1 and TRBJ2-2; 16 nucleotides match TRBD2. The CDR3 contains 20 residues. V gave up 4 bases and J gave up 6 bases; unmatched junction bases: 15. Germline lookup yields CDR1 SGHRS and CDR2 YFSETQ. CDR3 sequence (DNA): TGCGCCAGCAGCCCTACCCTTGACTCCGGGACTAGCGGGGGGGCCGGGGAGCTGTTTTTT. This translates into CASSPTLDSGTSGGAGELFF.

This clone occurred many times. This sequence joins TRBV5-1 and TRBJ2-7; 7 bases agree with TRBD1. The CDR3 runs 13 residues. V trimming: 6 bases; J trimming: 0 bases; junction bases outside the gene matches: 3. Germline V gene lookup returns CDR1 SGHRS and CDR2 YFSETQ. This CDR3 reads CASNDRVSYEQYF. The CDR3 DNA reads as TGCGCCAGCAATGACAGGGTCTCCTACGAGCAGTACTTC.

Written as DNA, the CDR3 is TGTGCCAGCAGCCAGGGGTCGGGCCAAGGACGCAATGAGCAGTTCTTC. This sequence encodes CASSQGSGQGRNEQFF. V usage is TRBV7-9 and J usage is TRBJ2-1; D perhaps matches TRBD1 (6 bases). The V end lost 5 bases, the J end lost 6 bases, and 20 bases lay between the germline ends. The germline gives CDR1 SEHNR, CDR2 FQNEAQ (reference sequence). The CDR3 has 16 residues. The full variable domain, its missing parts supplied by reference TRBV7-9 and TRBJ2-1, is DTGVSQNPRHKITKRGQNVTFRCDPISEHNRLYWYRQTLGQGPEFLTYFQNEAQLEKSRLLSDRFSAERPKGSFSTLEIQRTEQGDSAMYLCASSQGSGQGRNEQFFGPGTRLTVL.

The rearrangement joins TRBV5-5 to TRBJ1-1; D may be TRBD1 (5 bases). V was pared by 4 bases and J by 2 bases, with 9 bases between. This CDR3 comprises 13 residues. CDR1 SGHKS and CDR2 YYEKEE come from the germline V gene (reference sequence). As DNA, the CDR3 is TGTGCCAGCAGCCCGACAGATAACACTGAAGCTTTCTTT. Its translation is CASSPTDNTEAFF.

V is TRBV15 and J is TRBJ1-5, with D maybe TRBD1 (6 bases). This CDR3 comprises 13 residues. Between the trimmed V and J ends, which lost 7 bases and 6 bases, there was a span of 13 bases. Germline V lookup: CDR1 LNHNV, CDR2 YYDKDF (reference sequence). CDR3 region: CATNQGQSQPQHF. CDR3 bases: TGTGCCACCAACCAGGGGCAAAGTCAGCCCCAGCATTTT.

Here the CDR3 DNA reads TGCAGCGTTGAAGGGGAGACTGAAGCTTTCTTT. Translating it yields CSVEGETEAFF. The rearrangement joins TRBV29-1 to TRBJ1-1; no reliable D call. The germline V and J ends were trimmed by 1 base and 5 bases, with 5 bases remaining between them. This CDR3 is 11 amino acids long. Germline V lookup: CDR1 SQVTM, CDR2 ANQGSEA.

J is TRBJ2-5 and V is TRBV7-8; 8 bases fit TRBD1. The germline CDR1 and CDR2 sequences are SGHVS and FQNEAQ. The CDR3 covers 17 residues. Trimming took 7 bases from V and 1 from J; bases not matched to a gene: 14. The CDR3 nucleotides read TGTGCCAGCATGACAGGGGCCCCCGGAAGGTTCCAAGAGACCCAGTACTTC. Protein sequence: CASMTGAPGRFQETQYF.

The chain has TRBV30 and TRBJ1-5; tentatively, D is TRBD1 (6 bases). CDR1 and CDR2 (germline): GTSNPN, SVGIG (reference sequence). The CDR3 is 15 residues long. V shed 5 bases and J shed 2 bases, with 16 bases lying between them. DNA of the CDR3: TGTGCCTGGGGATCCCAGGGGTCTGGCAATCAGCCCCAGCATTTT. Protein: CAWGSQGSGNQPQHF.

This sequence joins TRBV5-1 and TRBJ2-1; the D gene is possibly TRBD2 (6 bases). V lost 0 bases to trimming and J lost 1 base, with 14 bases between them. CDR1 SGHRS and CDR2 YFSETQ come from the germline V gene. The CDR3 totals 17 residues. The CDR3 bases are TGCGCCAGCAGCTTGGTCTATATGAGCGGGTCCTACAATGAGCAGTTCTTC. Translation gives CASSLVYMSGSYNEQFF.

The rearrangement links TRBV28 to TRBJ1-2; the match to TRBD1 covers 9 bases. After removal of 5 bases from V and 5 bases from J, the junction contained 9 bases not matched to a gene. CDR3 length equals 15 residues. Per germline, CDR1 MDHEN and CDR2 SYDVKM. This CDR3 reads CASSPPDRGSYGYTF. The CDR3 DNA reads as TGTGCCAGCAGTCCCCCGGACAGGGGTTCATATGGCTACACCTTC.